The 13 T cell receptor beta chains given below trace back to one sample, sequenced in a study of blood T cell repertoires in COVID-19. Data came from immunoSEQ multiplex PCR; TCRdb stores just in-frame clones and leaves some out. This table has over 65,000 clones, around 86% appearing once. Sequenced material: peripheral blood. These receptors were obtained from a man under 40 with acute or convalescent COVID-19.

CDR3 sequence (DNA): TGTGCCAGCGGCACCCGGTCGGGGACAGGGAAAGGCTACACCTTC. Protein product: CASGTRSGTGKGYTF. The chain uses TRBV28 and TRBJ1-2, with 9 bases fitting TRBD1. The ends lost 8 bases at V and 8 bases at J; junction bases unmatched: 15. CDR1 is MDHEN, CDR2 SYDVKM, per germline. This CDR3 has 15 residues.

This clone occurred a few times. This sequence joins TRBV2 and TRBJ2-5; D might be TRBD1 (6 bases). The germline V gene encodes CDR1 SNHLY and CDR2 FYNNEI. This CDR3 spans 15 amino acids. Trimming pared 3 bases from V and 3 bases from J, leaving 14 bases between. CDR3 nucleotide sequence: TGTGCCAGCAGTGAGGGCCCCGGACAGAAAGAGACCCAGTACTTC. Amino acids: CASSEGPGQKETQYF.

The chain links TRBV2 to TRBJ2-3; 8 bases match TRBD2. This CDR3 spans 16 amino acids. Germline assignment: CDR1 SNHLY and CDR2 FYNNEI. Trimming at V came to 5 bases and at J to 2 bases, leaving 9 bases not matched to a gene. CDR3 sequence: CASSPSGSRTTDTQYF. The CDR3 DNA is TGTGCCAGCAGTCCGAGCGGGAGTAGAACCACAGATACGCAGTATTTT.

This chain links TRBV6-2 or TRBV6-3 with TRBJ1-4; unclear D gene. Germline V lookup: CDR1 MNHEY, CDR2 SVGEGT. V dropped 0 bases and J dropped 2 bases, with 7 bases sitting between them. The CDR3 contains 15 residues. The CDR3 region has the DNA TGTGCCAGCAGTTACTCGAGGCAGACTAATGAAAAACTGTTTTTT. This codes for CASSYSRQTNEKLFF.

The CDR3 sequence is CASSPTGPLARGQYF. CDR3 in DNA: TGTGCCAGCAGTCCCACTGGCCCCCTGGCACGAGGGCAGTACTTC. The rearrangement uses TRBV25-1 and TRBJ2-7; D unclear. Germline V gene sequence: CDR1 MGHDK, CDR2 SYGVNS. V dropped 5 bases and J dropped 9 bases, with 23 bases sitting between them. The CDR3 is 15 amino acids.

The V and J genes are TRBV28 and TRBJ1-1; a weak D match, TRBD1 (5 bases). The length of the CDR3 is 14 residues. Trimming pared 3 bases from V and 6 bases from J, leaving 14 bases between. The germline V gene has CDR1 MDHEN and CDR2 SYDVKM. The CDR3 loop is CASSFLSGVAEAFF. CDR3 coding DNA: TGTGCCAGCAGTTTTCTCTCGGGGGTGGCTGAAGCTTTCTTT.

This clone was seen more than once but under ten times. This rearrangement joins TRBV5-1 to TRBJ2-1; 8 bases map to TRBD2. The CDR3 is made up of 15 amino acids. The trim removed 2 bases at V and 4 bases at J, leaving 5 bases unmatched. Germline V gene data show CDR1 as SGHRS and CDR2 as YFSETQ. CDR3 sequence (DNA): TGCGCCAGCAGCTTTGAGGGACTAGGATACAATGAGCAGTTCTTC. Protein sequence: CASSFEGLGYNEQFF.

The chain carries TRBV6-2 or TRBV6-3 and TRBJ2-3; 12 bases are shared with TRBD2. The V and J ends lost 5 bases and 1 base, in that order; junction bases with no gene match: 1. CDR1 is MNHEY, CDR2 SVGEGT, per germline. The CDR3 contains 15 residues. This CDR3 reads CASSLAGGGTDTQYF. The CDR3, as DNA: TGTGCCAGCAGTCTAGCGGGAGGGGGCACAGATACGCAGTATTTT.

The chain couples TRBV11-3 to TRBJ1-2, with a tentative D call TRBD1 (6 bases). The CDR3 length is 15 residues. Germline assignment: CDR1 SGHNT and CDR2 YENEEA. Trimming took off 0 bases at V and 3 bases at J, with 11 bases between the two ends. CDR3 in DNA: TGTGCCAGCAGCTTAGAACAACGACAGGACTATGGCTACACCTTC. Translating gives CASSLEQRQDYGYTF. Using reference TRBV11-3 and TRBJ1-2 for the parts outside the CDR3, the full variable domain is EAGVVQSPRYKIIEKKQPVAFWCNPISGHNTLYWYLQNLGQGPELLIRYENEEAVDDSQLPKDRFSAERLKGVDSTLKIQPAELGDSAVYLCASSLEQRQDYGYTFGSGTRLTVV.

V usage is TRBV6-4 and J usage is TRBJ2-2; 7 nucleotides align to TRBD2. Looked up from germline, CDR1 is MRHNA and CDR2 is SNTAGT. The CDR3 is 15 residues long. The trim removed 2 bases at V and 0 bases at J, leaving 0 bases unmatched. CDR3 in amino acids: CASSDGGANTGELFF. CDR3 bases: TGTGCCAGCAGTGACGGGGGGGCGAACACCGGGGAGCTGTTTTTT.

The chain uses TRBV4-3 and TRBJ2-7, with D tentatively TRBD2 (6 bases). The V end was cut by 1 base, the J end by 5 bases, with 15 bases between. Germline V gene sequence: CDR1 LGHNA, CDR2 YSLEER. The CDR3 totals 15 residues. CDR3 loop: CASSQGGSGVHEQYF. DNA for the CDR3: TGCGCCAGCAGCCAAGGCGGTTCGGGGGTCCACGAGCAGTACTTC.

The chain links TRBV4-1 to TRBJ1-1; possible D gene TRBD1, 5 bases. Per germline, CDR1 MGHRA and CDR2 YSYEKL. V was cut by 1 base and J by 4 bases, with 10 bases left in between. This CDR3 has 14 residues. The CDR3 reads CASSQVTGVTEAFF. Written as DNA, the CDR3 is TGCGCCAGCAGCCAAGTTACAGGAGTCACTGAAGCTTTCTTT.

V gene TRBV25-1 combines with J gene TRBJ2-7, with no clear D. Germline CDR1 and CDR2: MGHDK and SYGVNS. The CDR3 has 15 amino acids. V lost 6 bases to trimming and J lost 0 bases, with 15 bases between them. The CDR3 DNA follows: TGTGCCAGCAGGAAGACTCCCGGCCCCTCCTACGAGCAGTACTTC. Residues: CASRKTPGPSYEQYF.